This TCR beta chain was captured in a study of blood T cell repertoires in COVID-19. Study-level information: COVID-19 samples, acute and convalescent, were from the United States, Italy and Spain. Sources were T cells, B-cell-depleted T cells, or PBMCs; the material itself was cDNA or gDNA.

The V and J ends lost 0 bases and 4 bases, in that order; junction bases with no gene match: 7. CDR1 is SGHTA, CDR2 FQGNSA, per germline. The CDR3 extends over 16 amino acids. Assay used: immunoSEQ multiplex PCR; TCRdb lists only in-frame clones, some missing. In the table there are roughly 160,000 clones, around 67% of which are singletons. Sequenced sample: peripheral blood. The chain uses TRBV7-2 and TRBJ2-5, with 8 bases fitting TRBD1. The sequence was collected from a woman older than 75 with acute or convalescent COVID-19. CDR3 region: CASSLADRVGGETQYF. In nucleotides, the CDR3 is TGTGCCAGCAGCTTAGCGGACAGGGTTGGAGGAGAGACCCAGTACTTC.